The rows below give T cell receptor beta chains drawn from one sample of a study of T-cell memory formation after mild COVID-19. TCRdb processed the 5' RACE reads anew with MiXCR; each CDR3 protein has one entry. Found here are hundreds of thousands of distinct CDR3 sequences, less than 25% of them singletons; the top ten hold 7.5% to 9.5%. Sequenced sample: PBMCs or a T cell subset sorted from them (not recorded which). The receptors shown here come from an adult woman who had mild COVID-19 (a few samples of this study predate the infection). Cell type and time point are not known. The CDR3 runs from the conserved cysteine through the conserved F or W. A D gene is named only where the DNA matches it firmly. Clone size is stated in some rows and not others, as once, few, many or a class when expanded.

v_gene: TRBV12-3/TRBV12-4
j_gene: TRBJ2-3
abundance: .
d_gene: TRBD1
CDR3nt: TGTGCCAGCAGTTTGACCTTCCCGGGACAGTGGGCGCAGTATTTT
CDR3aa: CASSLTFPGQWAQYF

v_gene: TRBV3-1
j_gene: TRBJ2-2
abundance: many
d_gene: .
CDR3nt: TGTGCCAGCAGCCGGGTTCGAGGGCAAACGAACACCGGGGAGCTGTTTTTT
CDR3aa: CASSRVRGQTNTGELFF

v_gene: TRBV5-1
j_gene: TRBJ2-1
abundance: few
d_gene: TRBD2
CDR3nt: TGCGCCAGCAGCTTGGCCGACATAGCGGGGGACGTCTACAATGAGCAGTTCTTC
CDR3aa: CASSLADIAGDVYNEQFF

v_gene: TRBV4-2
j_gene: TRBJ1-1
abundance: few
d_gene: .
CDR3nt: TGTGCCAGCAGCCCGGAGGAGAACACTGAAGCTTTCTTT
CDR3aa: CASSPEENTEAFF

v_gene: TRBV10-3
j_gene: TRBJ2-7
abundance: few
d_gene: TRBD2
CDR3nt: TGTGCCATCAGTGCGACTAGCGGGTACGAGCAGTACTTC
CDR3aa: CAISATSGYEQYF

v_gene: TRBV7-9
j_gene: TRBJ2-1
abundance: few
d_gene: .
CDR3nt: TGTGCCAGCAGCCCTACTTGGGACACCCACAATGAGCAGTTCTTC
CDR3aa: CASSPTWDTHNEQFF

v_gene: TRBV14
j_gene: TRBJ2-5
abundance: many
d_gene: TRBD1
CDR3nt: TGTGCCAGCAGCCAAGGGACAGGGGTAACAGAGACCCAGTACTTC
CDR3aa: CASSQGTGVTETQYF

v_gene: TRBV13
j_gene: TRBJ2-7
abundance: .
d_gene: .
CDR3nt: TGTGCCAGCAGCTATACAGAGACCTACGAGCAGTACTTC
CDR3aa: CASSYTETYEQYF

v_gene: TRBV12-3/TRBV12-4
j_gene: TRBJ2-1
abundance: .
d_gene: .
CDR3nt: TGTGCCAGCGGGTTCGGGGGAGAGGTTAATGAGCAGTTCTTC
CDR3aa: CASGFGGEVNEQFF

v_gene: TRBV5-1
j_gene: TRBJ1-1
abundance: .
d_gene: TRBD1
CDR3nt: TGCGCCAGCATCCCAGGACAGGGCCCGGGCACTGAAGCTTACTTT
CDR3aa: CASIPGQGPGTEAYF

v_gene: TRBV9
j_gene: TRBJ2-1
abundance: .
d_gene: .
CDR3nt: TGTGCCAGCAGCCCGAGCCTTGGGGCGCACAATGAGCAGTTCTTC
CDR3aa: CASSPSLGAHNEQFF

v_gene: TRBV19
j_gene: TRBJ1-2
abundance: .
d_gene: TRBD1
CDR3nt: TGTGCCAGTAGTAAAACAGGGGGCCCGGTTCGTGGCTACACCTTC
CDR3aa: CASSKTGGPVRGYTF

v_gene: TRBV20-1
j_gene: TRBJ1-1
abundance: few
d_gene: .
CDR3nt: TGCAGTGCTAGAGTGCAGGGTCTTATGAACACTGAAGCTTTCTTT
CDR3aa: CSARVQGLMNTEAFF

v_gene: TRBV6-2/TRBV6-3
j_gene: TRBJ2-1
abundance: few
d_gene: TRBD1
CDR3nt: TGTGCCAGCAGGCAGCCGGGACAGGGGACCAATGAGCAGTTCTTC
CDR3aa: CASRQPGQGTNEQFF

v_gene: TRBV5-1
j_gene: TRBJ2-5
abundance: .
d_gene: .
CDR3nt: TGCGCCAGCAGCACAGGAGGCGGCCAAGAGACCCAGTACTTC
CDR3aa: CASSTGGGQETQYF

v_gene: TRBV3-1
j_gene: TRBJ1-1
abundance: few
d_gene: TRBD1
CDR3nt: TGTGCCAGCAGCCAAGGTCAGGGGGCGACGGCTTTCTTT
CDR3aa: CASSQGQGATAFF

v_gene: TRBV7-3
j_gene: TRBJ2-7
abundance: .
d_gene: .
CDR3nt: TGTGCCAGCAGCGCGGGACCACGGGGCGAGCAGTACTTC
CDR3aa: CASSAGPRGEQYF

v_gene: TRBV28
j_gene: TRBJ2-7
abundance: few
d_gene: .
CDR3nt: TGTGCCAGCAGTTTACCTGGGACACAATCCTACGAGCAGTACTTC
CDR3aa: CASSLPGTQSYEQYF

v_gene: TRBV7-9
j_gene: TRBJ2-7
abundance: .
d_gene: TRBD1
CDR3nt: TGTGCCAGCAGCCAGTCGAGCCTTACGACAGGGGGCGACGAGCAGTACTTC
CDR3aa: CASSQSSLTTGGDEQYF

v_gene: TRBV4-1
j_gene: TRBJ2-5
abundance: .
d_gene: .
CDR3nt: TGCGCCAGCAGCCAAGGGACCGGAGAGACCCAGTACTTC
CDR3aa: CASSQGTGETQYF

v_gene: TRBV7-2
j_gene: TRBJ1-1
abundance: many
d_gene: .
CDR3nt: TGTGCCAGCAGCCCTCGAACGAACACTGAAGCTTTCTTT
CDR3aa: CASSPRTNTEAFF

v_gene: TRBV10-3
j_gene: TRBJ2-4
abundance: few
d_gene: TRBD2
CDR3nt: TGTGCCATCAGTGATAGCGGGATGGGAAACATTCAGTACTTC
CDR3aa: CAISDSGMGNIQYF

v_gene: TRBV7-6
j_gene: TRBJ2-1
abundance: few
d_gene: TRBD2
CDR3nt: TGTGCCAGCAGCTTAAGTGGCGGGGGGAGAAATAATGAGCAGTTCTTC
CDR3aa: CASSLSGGGRNNEQFF

v_gene: TRBV5-5
j_gene: TRBJ1-4
abundance: .
d_gene: TRBD1
CDR3nt: TGTGCCAGCAGCTTGTCCTCATCGGGACAGGGTAATGAAAAACTGTTTTTT
CDR3aa: CASSLSSSGQGNEKLFF